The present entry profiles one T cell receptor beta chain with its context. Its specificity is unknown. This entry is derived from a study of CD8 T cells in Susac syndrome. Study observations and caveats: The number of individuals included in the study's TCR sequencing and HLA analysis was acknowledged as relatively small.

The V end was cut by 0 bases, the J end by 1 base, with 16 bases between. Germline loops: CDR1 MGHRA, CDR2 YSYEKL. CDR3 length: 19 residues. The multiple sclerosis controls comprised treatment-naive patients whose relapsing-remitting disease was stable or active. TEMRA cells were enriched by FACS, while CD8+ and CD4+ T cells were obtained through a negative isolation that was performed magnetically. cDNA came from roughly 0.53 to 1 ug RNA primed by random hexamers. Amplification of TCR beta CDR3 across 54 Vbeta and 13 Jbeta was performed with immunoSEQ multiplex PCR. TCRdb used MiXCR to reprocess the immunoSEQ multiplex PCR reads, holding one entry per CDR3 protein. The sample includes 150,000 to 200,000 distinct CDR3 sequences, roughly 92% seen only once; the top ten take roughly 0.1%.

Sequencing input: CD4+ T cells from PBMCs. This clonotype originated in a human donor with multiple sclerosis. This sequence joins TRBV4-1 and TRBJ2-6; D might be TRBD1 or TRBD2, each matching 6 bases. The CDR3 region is CASSQEVRGAKSGANVLTF. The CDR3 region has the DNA TGCGCCAGCAGCCAAGAAGTGAGGGGGGCGAAATCTGGGGCCAACGTCCTGACTTTC.